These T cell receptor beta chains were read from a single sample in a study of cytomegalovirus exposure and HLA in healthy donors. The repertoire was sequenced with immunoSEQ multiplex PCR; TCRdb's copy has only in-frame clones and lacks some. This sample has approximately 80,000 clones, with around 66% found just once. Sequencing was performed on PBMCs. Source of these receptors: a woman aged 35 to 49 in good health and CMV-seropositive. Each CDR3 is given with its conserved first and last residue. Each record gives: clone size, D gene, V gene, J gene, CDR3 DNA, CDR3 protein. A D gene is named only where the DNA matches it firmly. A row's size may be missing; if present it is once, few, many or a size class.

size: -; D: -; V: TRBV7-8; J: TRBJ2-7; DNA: TGTGCCAGCAGCGTACTGACAAATTACGAGCAGTACTTC; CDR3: CASSVLTNYEQYF
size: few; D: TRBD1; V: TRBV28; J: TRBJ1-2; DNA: TGTGCCAGCAGTTCTCCGGGACAGGGACTCTTC; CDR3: CASSSPGQGLF
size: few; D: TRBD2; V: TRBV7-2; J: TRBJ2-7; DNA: TGTGCCAGCAGCTTAAGCAGCGGGAGCTACCAATACGAGCAGTACTTC; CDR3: CASSLSSGSYQYEQYF
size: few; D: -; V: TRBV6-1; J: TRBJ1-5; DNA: TGTGCCAGCAGTGGACAAAACAGCAATCAGCCCCAGCATTTT; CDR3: CASSGQNSNQPQHF
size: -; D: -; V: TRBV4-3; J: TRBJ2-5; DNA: TGCGCCAGCAGCCAAGGACAACGAGGGGAGACCCAGTACTTC; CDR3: CASSQGQRGETQYF
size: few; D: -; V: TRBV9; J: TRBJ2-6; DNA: TGTGCCAGCAGCGTATTCGGGGAGTCGGCCTCTGGGGCCAACGTCCTGACTTTC; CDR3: CASSVFGESASGANVLTF
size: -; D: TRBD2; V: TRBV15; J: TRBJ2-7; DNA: TGTGCCACCAGCAGAGGAGGGACTAGCGGGAGGGGCGAGCAGTACTTC; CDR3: CATSRGGTSGRGEQYF
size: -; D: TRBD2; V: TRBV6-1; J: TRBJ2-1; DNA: TGTGCCAGCAGCGAAATGTTCGAAACAATAAGCGGGAGAAAATACAATGAGCAGTTCTTC; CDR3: CASSEMFETISGRKYNEQFF
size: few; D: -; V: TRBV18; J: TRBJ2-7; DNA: TGTGCCAGCTCACCCTCCGGGACACCGACCTACGAGCAGTACTTC; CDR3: CASSPSGTPTYEQYF
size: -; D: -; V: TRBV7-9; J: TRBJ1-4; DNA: TGTGCCAGCAGTTTGGGGGGTCGGGAAAAACTGTTTTTT; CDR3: CASSLGGREKLFF
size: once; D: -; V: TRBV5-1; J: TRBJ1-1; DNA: TGCGCCAGCAGCTTCGCAGGGCAGAACACTGAAGCTTTCTTT; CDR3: CASSFAGQNTEAFF
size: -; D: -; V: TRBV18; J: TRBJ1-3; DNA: TGTGCCAGCTCACCGTATCAGGGGCTAAGCTCTGGAAACACCATATATTTT; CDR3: CASSPYQGLSSGNTIYF
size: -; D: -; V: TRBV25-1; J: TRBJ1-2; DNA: TGTGCCAGCAGTGAATCGGGTCGGGAGGGTGGCTACACCTTC; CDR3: CASSESGREGGYTF
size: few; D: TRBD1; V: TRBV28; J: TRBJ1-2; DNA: TGTGCCAGCGGGACAGGGGGTTCTAACTATGGCTACACCTTC; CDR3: CASGTGGSNYGYTF
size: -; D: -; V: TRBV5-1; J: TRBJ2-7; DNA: TGCGCCAGCAGCTTCTCCAGCAACTACGAGCAGTACTTC; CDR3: CASSFSSNYEQYF
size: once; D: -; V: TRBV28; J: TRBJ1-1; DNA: TGTGCCAGCAGTTTAGAACAGCAATACAACTTT; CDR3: CASSLEQQYNF
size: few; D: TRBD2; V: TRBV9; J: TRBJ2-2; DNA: TGTGCCAGCAGCGTACGTTTAAGCGGGAGAGTCGGGGAGCTGTTTTTT; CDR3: CASSVRLSGRVGELFF
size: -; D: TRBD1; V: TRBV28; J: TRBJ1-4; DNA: TGTGCCAGCAGTGACAGGGGAGCTAATGAAAAACTGTTTTTT; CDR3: CASSDRGANEKLFF
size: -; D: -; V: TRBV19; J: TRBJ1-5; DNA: TGTGCCAGTAGCACACTCGGGGAAGGGCTAGGTCAGCCCCAGCATTTT; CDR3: CASSTLGEGLGQPQHF
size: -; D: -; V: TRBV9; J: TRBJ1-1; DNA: TGTGCCAGCAGCGTGGACAGCTTCACTGAAGCTTTCTTT; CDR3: CASSVDSFTEAFF
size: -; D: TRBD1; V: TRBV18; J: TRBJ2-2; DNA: TGTGCCAGCTCACCAACGGGACAGACGACCGGGGAGCTGTTTTTT; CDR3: CASSPTGQTTGELFF
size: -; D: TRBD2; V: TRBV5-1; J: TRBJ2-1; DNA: TGCGCCAGCAGCTCACTAGGGACTAGCGGGAGTGGGTCCTACAATGAGCAGTTCTTC; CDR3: CASSSLGTSGSGSYNEQFF
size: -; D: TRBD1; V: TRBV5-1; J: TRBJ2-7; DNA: TGCGCCAGCAGTTCCGACAGGGCGGGCTACGAGCAGTACTTC; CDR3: CASSSDRAGYEQYF
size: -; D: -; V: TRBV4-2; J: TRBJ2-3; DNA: TGTGCCAGCAGCCAAGGGGGGGGCACAGATACGCAGTATTTT; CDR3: CASSQGGGTDTQYF
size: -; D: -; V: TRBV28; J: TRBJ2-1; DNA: TGTGCCAGCAGCACCAGCCAAGCCCTAGGCAATGAGCAGTTCTTC; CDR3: CASSTSQALGNEQFF
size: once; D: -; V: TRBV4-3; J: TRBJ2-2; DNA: TGCGCCAGCAGCCAAGATCAGGTCACCGGGGAGCTGTTTTTT; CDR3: CASSQDQVTGELFF
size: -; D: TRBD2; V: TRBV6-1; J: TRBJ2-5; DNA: TGTGCCAGCAGTGAACGTAGCGGGAGCGGGGAGACCCAGTACTTC; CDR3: CASSERSGSGETQYF
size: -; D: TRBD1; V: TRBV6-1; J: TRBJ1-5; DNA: TGTGCCAGCAGTGCAGGGACAGGGGGCCTCAATCAGCCCCAGCATTTT; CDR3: CASSAGTGGLNQPQHF
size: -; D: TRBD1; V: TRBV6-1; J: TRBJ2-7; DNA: TGTGCCAGCTATGACAGGGGTTACGAGCAGTACTTC; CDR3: CASYDRGYEQYF
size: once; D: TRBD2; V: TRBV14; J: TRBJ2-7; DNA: TGTGCCAGCAGCCCATTCCTGGGAGGGGCTGGCGAGCAGTACTTC; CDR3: CASSPFLGGAGEQYF
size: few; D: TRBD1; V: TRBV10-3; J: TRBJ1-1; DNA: TGTGCCATCAGTGACAAGACAGGGTGGGAGACTGAAGCTTTCTTT; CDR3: CAISDKTGWETEAFF
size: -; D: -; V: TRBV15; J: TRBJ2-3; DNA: TGTGCCACCAGCAGAGATGGAGCCCGTACAGATACGCAGTATTTT; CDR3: CATSRDGARTDTQYF
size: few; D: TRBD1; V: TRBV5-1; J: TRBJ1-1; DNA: TGCGCCAGCAGCCTTGACAGGGGTTTAACTGAAGCTTTCTTT; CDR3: CASSLDRGLTEAFF
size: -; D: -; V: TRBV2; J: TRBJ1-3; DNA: TGTGCCAGCAGTGGTGTGGGGGCCAGAAACACCATATATTTT; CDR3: CASSGVGARNTIYF
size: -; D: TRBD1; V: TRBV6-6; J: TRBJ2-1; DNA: TGTGCCAGCAGTGTACAGGGGAGTTACAATGAGCAGTTCTTC; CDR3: CASSVQGSYNEQFF
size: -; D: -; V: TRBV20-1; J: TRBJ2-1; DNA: TGCAGTGCCCCGGGATACGATGAGCAGTTCTTC; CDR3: CSAPGYDEQFF
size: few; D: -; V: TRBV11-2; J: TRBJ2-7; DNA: TGTGCCAGCAGCTTAGGGGGCCCCCCCCCTCCCGAGCAGTACTTC; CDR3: CASSLGGPPPPEQYF
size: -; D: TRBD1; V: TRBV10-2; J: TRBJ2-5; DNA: TGCGCCAGCAGGGGACAGCTACAAGAGACCCAGTACTTC; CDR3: CASRGQLQETQYF
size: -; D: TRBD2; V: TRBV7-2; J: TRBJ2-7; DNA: TGTGCCAGCAGCTTAGCTCACAGCGGGAGGGCCGCCGAGCAGTACTTC; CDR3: CASSLAHSGRAAEQYF
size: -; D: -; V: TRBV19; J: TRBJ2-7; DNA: TGTGCCAGTAGTTTAGGCGGGACAGAGTCCTACGAGCAGTACTTC; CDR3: CASSLGGTESYEQYF
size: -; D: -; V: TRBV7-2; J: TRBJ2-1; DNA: TGTGCCAGCAGCTTAGCGCAGGGTGGCAATGAGCAGTTCTTC; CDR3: CASSLAQGGNEQFF
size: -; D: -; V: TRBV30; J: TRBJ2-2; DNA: TGTGCCTGGGACCGGGCAGGGGCGAACACCGGGGAACTGTTTTTT; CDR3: CAWDRAGANTGELFF
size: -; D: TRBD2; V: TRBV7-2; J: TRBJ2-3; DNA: TGTGCCAGCAGCAGGACTAGGTTTGCCGGAAATACGCAGTATTTT; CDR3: CASSRTRFAGNTQYF
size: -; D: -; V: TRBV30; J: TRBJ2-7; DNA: TGTGCCTGGAGTGATCTAGCTACACTCTCCTACGAGCAGTACTTC; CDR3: CAWSDLATLSYEQYF
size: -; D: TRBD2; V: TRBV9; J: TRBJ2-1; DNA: TGTGCCAGCAGCGTAGCTAGCGGGATTGCCAATGAGCAGTTCTTC; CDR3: CASSVASGIANEQFF
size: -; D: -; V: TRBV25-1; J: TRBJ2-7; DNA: TGTGCCAGCAGGCTCGGTGGAGGGGGCTCCCACGAGCAGTACTTC; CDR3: CASRLGGGGSHEQYF
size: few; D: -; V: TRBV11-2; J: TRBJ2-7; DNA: TGTGCCAGCAGCTTAGAGCGTTCGGCGGGGGAGCAGTACTTC; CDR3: CASSLERSAGEQYF
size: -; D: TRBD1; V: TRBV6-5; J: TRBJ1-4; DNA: TGTGCCAGCAGGGCAGGGGGCGAAAAACTGTTTTTT; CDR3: CASRAGGEKLFF
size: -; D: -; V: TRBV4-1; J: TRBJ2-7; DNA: TGCGCCAGCAGCCCCCTGGCACAGGGCTACGAGCAGTACTTC; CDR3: CASSPLAQGYEQYF